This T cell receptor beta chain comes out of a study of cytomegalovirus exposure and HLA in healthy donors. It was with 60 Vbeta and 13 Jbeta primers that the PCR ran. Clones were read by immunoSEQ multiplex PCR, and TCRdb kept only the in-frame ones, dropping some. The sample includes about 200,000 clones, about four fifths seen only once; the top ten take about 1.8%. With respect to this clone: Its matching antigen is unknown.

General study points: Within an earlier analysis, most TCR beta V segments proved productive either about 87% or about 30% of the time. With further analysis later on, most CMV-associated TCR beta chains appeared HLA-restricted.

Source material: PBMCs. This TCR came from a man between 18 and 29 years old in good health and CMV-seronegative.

CDR3 protein: CASSLGASGGQQFF. CDR3 nucleotides: TGTGCCAGCAGCTTAGGGGCTAGCGGGGGCCAGCAGTTCTTC. The chain uses TRBV7-2 and TRBJ2-1; 10 bases map to TRBD2. This CDR3 contains 14 residues. V shed 1 base and J 11 bases; nucleotides not matched to a gene: 5. From germline, CDR1 is SGHTA and CDR2 FQGNSA.